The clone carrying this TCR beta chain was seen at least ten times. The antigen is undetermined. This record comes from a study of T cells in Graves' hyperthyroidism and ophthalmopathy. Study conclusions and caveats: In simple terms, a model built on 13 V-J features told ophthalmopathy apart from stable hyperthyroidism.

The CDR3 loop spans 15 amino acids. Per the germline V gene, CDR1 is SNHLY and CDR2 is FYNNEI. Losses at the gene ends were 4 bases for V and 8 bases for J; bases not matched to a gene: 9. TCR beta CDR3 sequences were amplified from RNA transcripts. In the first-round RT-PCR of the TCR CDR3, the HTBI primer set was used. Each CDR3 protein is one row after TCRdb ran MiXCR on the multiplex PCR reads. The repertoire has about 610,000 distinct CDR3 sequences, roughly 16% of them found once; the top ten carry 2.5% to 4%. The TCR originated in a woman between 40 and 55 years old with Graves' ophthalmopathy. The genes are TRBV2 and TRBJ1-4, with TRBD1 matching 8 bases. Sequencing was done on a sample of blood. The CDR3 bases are TGTGCCAGCAGTGCGCAGGGGGCAAGAGGGGAAAAACTGTTTTTT. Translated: CASSAQGARGEKLFF.